This is a list of T cell receptor beta chains from one sample in a study of blood T cell repertoires in COVID-19. Profiled with immunoSEQ multiplex PCR; TCRdb holds only in-frame clones, not every one. The data contain under 130,000 clones, roughly four fifths of them singletons. The sample consisted of peripheral blood. Source of these receptors: a woman over 75 with acute or convalescent COVID-19. CDR3s include the opening cysteine and the closing phenylalanine or tryptophan. The order of the fields is V gene, clone size, D gene, J gene, CDR3 protein, CDR3 DNA. D genes are given only for firm matches. The size of a clone is reported for some rows only, either as once, few or many, or as a class for expanded clones.

V: TRBV11-2; size: -; D: TRBD2; J: TRBJ2-3; CDR3: CASSGLAGARTDTQYF; DNA: TGTGCCAGCAGCGGATTAGCGGGGGCTCGCACAGATACGCAGTATTTT
V: TRBV6-5; size: few; D: -; J: TRBJ2-1; CDR3: CASSFDYGIYNEQFF; DNA: TGTGCCAGCAGTTTCGACTACGGAATCTACAATGAGCAGTTCTTC
V: TRBV24-1; size: few; D: -; J: TRBJ1-5; CDR3: CATSDSWGHQPQHF; DNA: TGTGCCACCAGTGATTCGTGGGGGCATCAGCCCCAGCATTTT
V: TRBV5-6; size: -; D: -; J: TRBJ2-1; CDR3: CASSLDLAGSTYNEQFF; DNA: TGTGCCAGCAGCTTGGATTTGGCGGGAAGTACCTACAATGAGCAGTTCTTC
V: TRBV4-1; size: -; D: -; J: TRBJ2-5; CDR3: CASSRGLQETQYF; DNA: TGCGCCAGCAGCCGGGGACTGCAAGAGACCCAGTACTTC
V: TRBV11-2; size: -; D: -; J: TRBJ2-7; CDR3: CASSLDTYEQYF; DNA: TGTGCCAGCAGCTTAGACACCTACGAGCAGTACTTC
V: TRBV2; size: -; D: -; J: TRBJ1-5; CDR3: CASSVRSNQPQHF; DNA: TGTGCCAGCAGTGTCAGGTCTAATCAGCCCCAGCATTTT
V: TRBV5-4; size: -; D: -; J: TRBJ1-2; CDR3: CASSLTTGRGGYTF; DNA: TGTGCCAGCAGCTTAACTACAGGCCGTGGTGGCTACACCTTC
V: TRBV5-6; size: few; D: -; J: TRBJ1-1; CDR3: CASSLFGGNTEAFF; DNA: TGTGCCAGCAGCTTGTTCGGCGGGAACACTGAAGCTTTCTTT
V: TRBV18; size: -; D: -; J: TRBJ1-1; CDR3: CASSPTGRTEAFF; DNA: TGTGCCAGCTCACCGACAGGTAGGACTGAAGCTTTCTTT
V: TRBV28; size: -; D: -; J: TRBJ2-2; CDR3: CASSLTVRANTGELFF; DNA: TGTGCCAGCAGTTTAACGGTCCGCGCGAACACCGGGGAGCTGTTTTTT
V: TRBV20-1; size: few; D: -; J: TRBJ1-2; CDR3: CSASLQLEGYGYTF; DNA: TGCAGTGCTAGTTTACAGTTGGAGGGCTATGGCTACACCTTC
V: TRBV10-1; size: -; D: TRBD1; J: TRBJ2-7; CDR3: CASSETRQGIYEQYF; DNA: TGCGCCAGCAGTGAGACGCGACAGGGCATCTACGAGCAGTACTTC
V: TRBV29-1; size: few; D: TRBD2; J: TRBJ2-5; CDR3: CSVEGGSRAETQYF; DNA: TGCAGCGTTGAAGGCGGGAGTCGCGCGGAGACCCAGTACTTC
V: TRBV11-2; size: -; D: -; J: TRBJ2-7; CDR3: CASSLPSYEQYF; DNA: TGTGCCAGCAGCTTACCTTCCTACGAGCAGTACTTC
V: TRBV27; size: few; D: -; J: TRBJ2-7; CDR3: CASSSLSVLNEQYF; DNA: TGTGCCAGCAGTTCCCTCAGTGTGTTGAACGAGCAGTACTTC
V: TRBV6-5; size: -; D: TRBD2; J: TRBJ2-3; CDR3: CASSYSGLAIDTQYF; DNA: TGTGCCAGCAGTTACTCGGGACTAGCCATAGATACGCAGTATTTT
V: TRBV21-1; size: once; D: -; J: TRBJ2-5; CDR3: CASSKDATGRSGTQYF; DNA: TGTGCCAGCAGCAAAGACGCGACAGGACGAAGCGGGACCCAGTACTTC
V: TRBV18; size: once; D: -; J: TRBJ2-5; CDR3: CASSPRSQGKETQYF; DNA: TGTGCCAGCTCCCCGAGGTCGCAGGGAAAAGAGACCCAGTACTTC
V: TRBV7-7; size: -; D: TRBD1; J: TRBJ2-7; CDR3: CASSSGTGSYEQYF; DNA: TGTGCCAGCAGCTCCGGGACAGGCTCCTACGAGCAGTACTTC
V: TRBV3-1/TRBV3-2; size: -; D: TRBD1; J: TRBJ2-1; CDR3: CASSPARTGAFGVQFF; DNA: TGTGCCAGCAGCCCAGCTCGGACAGGAGCATTTGGTGTGCAGTTCTTC
V: TRBV12-3/TRBV12-4; size: -; D: TRBD2; J: TRBJ2-4; CDR3: CASRLAGGNIQYF; DNA: TGTGCCAGCAGACTAGCGGGAGGAAACATTCAGTACTTC
V: TRBV5-5; size: -; D: -; J: TRBJ1-1; CDR3: CASSLNIGVTEAFF; DNA: TGTGCCAGCAGCTTGAACATAGGAGTTACTGAAGCTTTCTTT
V: TRBV11-3; size: few; D: -; J: TRBJ1-1; CDR3: CASSLVTGMAFF; DNA: TGTGCCAGCAGCCTGGTCACCGGGATGGCTTTCTTT
V: TRBV5-1; size: -; D: TRBD1; J: TRBJ2-2; CDR3: CASSLQGSTGELFF; DNA: TGCGCCAGCAGCTTACAGGGGAGCACCGGGGAGCTGTTTTTT
V: TRBV7-9; size: -; D: TRBD2; J: TRBJ2-2; CDR3: CASSPTSGNTGELFF; DNA: TGTGCCAGCAGTCCCACTAGCGGGAACACCGGGGAGCTGTTTTTT
V: TRBV10-2; size: -; D: -; J: TRBJ2-4; CDR3: CASTTTDRLAKNIQYF; DNA: TGCGCCAGCACTACGACAGATCGACTAGCCAAAAACATTCAGTACTTC
V: TRBV7-2; size: few; D: TRBD2; J: TRBJ2-5; CDR3: CASSSFRGEGETQYF; DNA: TGTGCCAGCAGCTCATTCCGGGGGGAGGGAGAGACCCAGTACTTC
V: TRBV9; size: few; D: TRBD1; J: TRBJ1-5; CDR3: CASSVGDSNQPQHF; DNA: TGTGCCAGCAGCGTAGGGGACAGTAATCAGCCCCAGCATTTT